These T cell receptor beta chains were read from a single sample in a study of cytomegalovirus exposure and HLA in healthy donors. Sequencing used immunoSEQ multiplex PCR; TCRdb keeps in-frame clones, though not all of them. The data hold 150,000 to 200,000 clones, with over 75% observed a single time. Material for sequencing was PBMCs. The receptors were gathered from a human donor in good health. Both conserved end residues are part of each CDR3. A D gene is named only where the DNA matches it firmly. Rows give clone size only sometimes, using once, few, many, or a class for an expanded clone.

J	V	size	D	DNA	CDR3
TRBJ2-3	TRBV9	NA	TRBD2	TGTGCCAGCAGCGCAGCGGGGCTCACAGATACGCAGTATTTT	CASSAAGLTDTQYF
TRBJ1-6	TRBV6-5	NA	NA	TGTGCCAGCAGTTACGGATCAGGTACAGATTCACCCCTCCACTTT	CASSYGSGTDSPLHF
TRBJ2-5	TRBV29-1	NA	NA	TGCAGCGTTGAAGGCGGCAGTCAAGAGACCCAGTACTTC	CSVEGGSQETQYF
TRBJ2-1	TRBV9	NA	NA	TGTGCCAGCAGCGTAAGGGGTTATAGCTCCTACAATGAGCAGTTCTTC	CASSVRGYSSYNEQFF
TRBJ1-6	TRBV6-1	once	NA	TGTGCCAGCAGTCGACAGCCCGATAATTCACCCCTCCACTTT	CASSRQPDNSPLHF
TRBJ2-1	TRBV20-1	NA	NA	TGCAGTGCTAGACAATACAATGAGCAGTTCTTC	CSARQYNEQFF
TRBJ2-2	TRBV6-1	NA	TRBD1	TGTGCCAGCAGTGGGGTCGGGCAGGGGGCTTCAGCCGGGGAGCTGTTTTTT	CASSGVGQGASAGELFF
TRBJ2-7	TRBV19	few	NA	TGTGCCAGTAGTATAGGAGATTTCTACGAGCAGTACTTC	CASSIGDFYEQYF
TRBJ1-2	TRBV4-3	NA	TRBD1	TGCGCCAGCAGCCAGAGGGGGGGACAGGGGCTCTATGGCTACACCTTC	CASSQRGGQGLYGYTF
TRBJ1-2	TRBV6-5	NA	NA	TGTGCCAGCAGTTACTCAAAAGAGGGTTGGGCGCGTGGCTACACCTTC	CASSYSKEGWARGYTF
TRBJ1-1	TRBV5-1	NA	TRBD1	TGCGCCAGCAGCTCAGGACAGGGGAACACTGAAGCTTTCTTT	CASSSGQGNTEAFF
TRBJ2-7	TRBV9	NA	TRBD1	TGTGCCAGCGGACCGACAGGGAGCTCCTACGAGCAGTACTTC	CASGPTGSSYEQYF
TRBJ1-4	TRBV4-1	NA	NA	TGCGCCAGCAGCCTGACACAGGGTGGGTACGATGAAAAACTGTTTTTT	CASSLTQGGYDEKLFF
TRBJ2-2	TRBV2	NA	NA	TGTGCCAGCAGGAAGAGGGCTCTAGCGAACACCGGGGAGCTGTTTTTT	CASRKRALANTGELFF
TRBJ2-7	TRBV4-2	NA	TRBD2	TGTGCCAGCAGCCCCCGGACTAGCGCGGACTCCTACGAGCAGTACTTC	CASSPRTSADSYEQYF
TRBJ2-5	TRBV7-2	NA	TRBD2	TGTGCCAGCAGCTTGGGCGGGGGGGCCTTGGAGACCCAGTACTTC	CASSLGGGALETQYF
TRBJ2-1	TRBV4-1	NA	NA	TGCGCCAGCTCGGACTACTCCAATGAGCAGTTCTTC	CASSDYSNEQFF
TRBJ1-6	TRBV2	few	NA	TGTGCCAGCATATATAGCAGGGCCTATAATTCACCCCTCCACTTT	CASIYSRAYNSPLHF
TRBJ2-3	TRBV13	NA	NA	TGTGCCAGCAGCCTAAGCAGGCTAACGCAGTATTTT	CASSLSRLTQYF